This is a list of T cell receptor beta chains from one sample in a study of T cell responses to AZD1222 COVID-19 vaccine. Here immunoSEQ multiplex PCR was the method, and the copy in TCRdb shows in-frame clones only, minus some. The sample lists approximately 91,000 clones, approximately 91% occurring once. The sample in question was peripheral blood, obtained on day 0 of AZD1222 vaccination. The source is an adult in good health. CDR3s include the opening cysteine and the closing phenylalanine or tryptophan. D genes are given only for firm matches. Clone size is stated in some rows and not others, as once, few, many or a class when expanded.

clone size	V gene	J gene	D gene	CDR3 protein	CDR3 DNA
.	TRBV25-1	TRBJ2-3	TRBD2	CASSDESGGGSTDTQYF	TGTGCCAGCAGTGACGAATCCGGGGGGGGGAGCACAGATACGCAGTATTTT
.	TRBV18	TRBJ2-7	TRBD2	CASSPSGGAYEQYF	TGTGCCAGCTCACCAAGCGGGGGGGCCTACGAGCAGTACTTC
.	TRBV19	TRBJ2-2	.	CASSVDVNTGELFF	TGTGCCAGTAGTGTTGACGTGAACACCGGGGAGCTGTTTTTT
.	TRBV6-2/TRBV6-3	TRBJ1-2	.	CASSLEVWSYTF	TGTGCCAGCAGCCTGGAGGTATGGAGCTACACCTTC
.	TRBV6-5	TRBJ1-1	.	CASSSSKGASTEAFF	TGTGCCAGCAGTTCCTCAAAGGGAGCAAGCACTGAAGCTTTCTTT
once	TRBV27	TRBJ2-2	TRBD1	CASRIQGTGELFF	TGTGCCAGCAGGATACAGGGGACCGGGGAGCTGTTTTTT
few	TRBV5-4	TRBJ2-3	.	CASSRGARGSTDTQYF	TGTGCCAGCAGCCGGGGGGCTAGAGGGAGCACAGATACGCAGTATTTT
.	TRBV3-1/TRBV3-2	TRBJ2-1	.	CASQGRAGPHPGWQFF	TGTGCCAGTCAGGGGCGGGCGGGGCCCCACCCCGGGTGGCAGTTCTTC
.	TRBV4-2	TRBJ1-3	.	CASSLGLQNSGNTIYF	TGTGCCAGCAGCCTAGGACTGCAGAACTCTGGAAACACCATATATTTT
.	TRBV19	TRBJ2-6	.	CASTRSGANVLTF	TGTGCCAGTACCCGCTCTGGGGCCAACGTCCTGACTTTC
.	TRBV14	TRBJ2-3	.	CASSQDSTDTQYF	TGTGCCAGCAGCCAAGACAGCACAGATACGCAGTATTTT
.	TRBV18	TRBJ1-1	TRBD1	CASSPLTGGLNTEAFF	TGTGCCAGCTCACCCTTAACAGGGGGTTTGAACACTGAAGCTTTCTTT
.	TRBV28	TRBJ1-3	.	CASIEARSGNTIYF	TGTGCCAGCATAGAGGCGCGGAGTGGAAACACCATATATTTT
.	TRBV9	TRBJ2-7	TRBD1	CASSVGGTGGYEQYF	TGTGCCAGCAGCGTAGGAGGGACAGGGGGCTACGAGCAGTACTTC
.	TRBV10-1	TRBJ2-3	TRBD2	CASSGASGLTDTQYF	TGCGCCAGCAGCGGGGCTAGCGGTCTAACAGATACGCAGTATTTT
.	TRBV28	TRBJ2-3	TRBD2	CASSFDPSTSGGAADTQYF	TGTGCCAGCAGTTTTGACCCATCGACTAGCGGGGGGGCCGCAGATACGCAGTATTTT
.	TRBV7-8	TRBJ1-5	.	CASSRGVGVGNQPQHF	TGTGCCAGCAGCCGCGGGGTAGGGGTGGGAAATCAGCCCCAGCATTTT
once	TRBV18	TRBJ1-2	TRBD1	CASSPGTGVNHNGYTF	TGTGCCAGCTCACCGGGGACAGGGGTAAACCATAATGGCTACACCTTC
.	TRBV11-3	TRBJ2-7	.	CASSLSGTSYEQYF	TGTGCCAGCAGCTTATCGGGGACCTCCTACGAGCAGTACTTC
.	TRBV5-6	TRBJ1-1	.	CASSFSTEAFF	TGTGCCAGCAGCTTTTCCACTGAAGCTTTCTTT
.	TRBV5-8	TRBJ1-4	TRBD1	CASSQGTGGNEKLFF	TGTGCCAGCAGCCAGGGGACAGGGGGTAATGAAAAACTGTTTTTT
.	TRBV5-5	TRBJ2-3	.	CASSRGPSPITDTQYF	TGTGCTAGCAGCCGGGGACCCTCCCCTATCACAGATACGCAGTATTTT
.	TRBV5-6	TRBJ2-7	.	CASSLGQPPYEQYF	TGTGCCAGCAGCTTGGGGCAACCGCCCTACGAGCAGTACTTC
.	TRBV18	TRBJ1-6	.	CASSPPGVQAGGNSPLHF	TGTGCCAGCTCACCACCGGGCGTGCAGGCCGGTGGGAATTCACCCCTCCACTTT
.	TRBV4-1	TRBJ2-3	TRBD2	CASRERGPTDTQYF	TGCGCCAGCAGGGAGCGGGGGCCCACAGATACGCAGTATTTT
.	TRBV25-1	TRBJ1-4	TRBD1	CASSLQGAQLFF	TGTGCCAGCAGCCTCCAGGGGGCGCAACTGTTTTTT
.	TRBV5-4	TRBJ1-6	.	CASSLDPSGVLGSPLHF	TGTGCCAGCAGCTTGGACCCATCCGGGGTCTTGGGTTCACCCCTCCACTTT
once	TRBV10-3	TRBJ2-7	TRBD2	CAISDPGTSGGEEQYF	TGTGCCATCAGTGACCCCGGGACTAGCGGGGGGGAAGAGCAGTACTTC
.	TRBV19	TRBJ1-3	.	CASRADSSGNTIYF	TGTGCCAGTAGAGCAGACAGCTCTGGAAACACCATATATTTT
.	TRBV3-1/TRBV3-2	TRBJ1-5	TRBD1	CASSQSRGPNQPQHF	TGTGCCAGCAGCCAGAGCAGGGGGCCGAATCAGCCCCAGCATTTT
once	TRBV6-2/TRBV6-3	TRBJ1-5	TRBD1	CASSSKQGRGNQPQHF	TGTGCCAGCAGTTCCAAACAGGGGCGAGGCAATCAGCCCCAGCATTTT
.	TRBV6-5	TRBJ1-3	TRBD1	CASSYRTGPTGNTIYF	TGTGCCAGCAGTTACAGGACAGGACCTACTGGAAACACCATATATTTT
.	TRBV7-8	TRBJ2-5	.	CASSQAETQYF	TGTGCCAGCAGCCAGGCGGAGACCCAGTACTTC
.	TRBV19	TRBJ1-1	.	CASSHRTELTEAFF	TGTGCCAGTAGTCATCGGACAGAGCTTACTGAAGCTTTCTTT
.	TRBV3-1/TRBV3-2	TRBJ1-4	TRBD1	CASRQQGDEKLFF	TGTGCCAGCAGACAGCAGGGGGATGAAAAACTGTTTTTT
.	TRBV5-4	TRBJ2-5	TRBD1	CASSSGQGGETQYF	TGTGCCAGCAGCTCGGGACAGGGAGGAGAGACCCAGTACTTC
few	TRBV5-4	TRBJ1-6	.	CASSLSTGLRSPLHF	TGTGCCAGCAGCTTGTCCACCGGGTTAAGGTCACCCCTCCACTTT
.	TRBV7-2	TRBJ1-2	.	CASSLEAGRNYGYTF	TGTGCCAGCAGCTTAGAGGCAGGGAGGAACTATGGCTACACCTTC
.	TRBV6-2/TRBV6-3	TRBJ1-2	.	CASSSFPVRRGYTF	TGTGCCAGCAGCTCCTTCCCGGTGCGGCGTGGCTACACCTTC
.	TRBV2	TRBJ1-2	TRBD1	CASSARAFTGGVF	TGTGCCAGCAGTGCACGAGCGTTCACAGGGGGGGTCTTC